This entry lists 16 T cell receptor beta chains sequenced from one sample in a study of blood T cell repertoires in COVID-19. The data were produced by immunoSEQ multiplex PCR, yet TCRdb's version contains in-frame clones alone and is incomplete. The sample includes 200,000 to 250,000 clones, about 88% seen only once; the top ten take over 15%. The sequenced material came from peripheral blood. These receptors were collected from a man between 45 and 60 years old with COVID-19, enrolled during active disease.

The chain uses TRBV27 and TRBJ2-1; 8 positions match TRBD2. Per the germline V gene, CDR1 is MNHEY and CDR2 is SMNVEV (reference sequence). The CDR3 length is 14 residues. V was pared by 5 bases and J by 2 bases, with 2 bases of the junction left unmatched. CDR3 DNA: TGTGCCAGCAGTCTTAGCGGGACCTACAATGAGCAGTTCTTC. Translating gives CASSLSGTYNEQFF.

The J gene is TRBJ2-5, the V gene TRBV19; possibly TRBD2 for D (6 bases). This CDR3 comprises 15 residues. Germline CDR1 and CDR2: LNHDA and SQIVND (reference sequence). V lost 5 bases and J 5 bases, leaving 18 bases between the germline ends. The CDR3 DNA reads as TGTGCCAGTAGTCCCGGGGGTAGCGCACATGAGACCCAGTACTTC. This translates into CASSPGGSAHETQYF.

The genes are TRBV21-1 and TRBJ1-3; TRBD1, the table's D call, lacks a check against the DNA. TRBV21-1 is flagged as a pseudogene. CDR3 length: 14 amino acids. CDR3 protein: CASSKTGLGNTIYF. For the CDR3, the DNA is TGTGCCAGCAGCAAAACAGGGCTGGGAAACACCATATATTTT.

The CDR3 sequence: CASSLTGLAKNIQYF. CDR3 bases: TGTGCCAGCAGCTTAACAGGGTTAGCCAAAAACATTCAGTACTTC. The chain carries TRBV11-1 and TRBJ2-4; D is perhaps TRBD1 (6 bases). The CDR3 runs to 15 residues. Looked up from germline, CDR1 is SGHAT and CDR2 is FQDESV (reference sequence). Trimming removed 2 bases from V and 0 bases from J, with 8 bases in between.

This clone was seen a handful of times. The V call is TRBV7-6, the J call TRBJ1-5; D gene ambiguous. Germline-derived CDR1 and CDR2 are SGHVS and FNYEAQ. Trimming took 5 bases from V and 6 from J, leaving 20 bases between them. The CDR3 is 16 residues long. CDR3 DNA: TGTGCCAGCAGCCCCTCGCCCCCAGGAATAGGTCAGCCCCAGCATTTT. Translation: CASSPSPPGIGQPQHF.

The V gene is TRBV19, the J gene TRBJ2-5; no clear D gene. The CDR3 runs 12 residues. The V and J ends lost 1 base and 5 bases respectively, with 5 bases between them. Germline-derived CDR1 and CDR2 are LNHDA and SQIVND (reference sequence). CDR3 in amino acids: CASSIGAETQYF. CDR3 in DNA: TGTGCCAGTAGTATAGGGGCGGAGACCCAGTACTTC.

The V and J genes are TRBV19 and TRBJ1-2; D not certain. V was cut by 10 bases and J by 0 bases, with 21 bases left in between. CDR1 is LNHDA and CDR2 is SQIVND in the germline V gene (reference sequence). The CDR3 covers 16 residues. The CDR3 nucleotides read TGTGCCACCTATAGTTATAGAGCGGGGTCTAACTATGGCTACACCTTC. Its translation: CATYSYRAGSNYGYTF. Variable domain in full (rest from reference TRBV19 and TRBJ1-2): DGGITQSPKYLFRKEGQNVTLSCEQNLNHDAMYWYRQDPGQGLRLIYYSQIVNDFQKGDIAEGYSVSREKKESFPLTVTSAQKNPTAFYLCATYSYRAGSNYGYTFGSGTRLTVV.

This chain links TRBV14 with TRBJ2-5; D is unclear. CDR3 length equals 13 residues. V was shortened by 4 bases and J by 5 bases, with 11 bases between the two germline ends. Germline loops: CDR1 SGHDN, CDR2 FVKESK. For the CDR3, the DNA is TGTGCCAGCAGCCTCGACACCCTCGAGACCCAGTACTTC. It specifies CASSLDTLETQYF.

The chain is built from TRBV2 and TRBJ2-7, with 8 bases matching TRBD1. The CDR3 totals 14 residues. Germline CDR1 is SNHLY and CDR2 is FYNNEI. The V and J ends lost 6 bases and 1 base, in that order; junction bases with no gene match: 5. CDR3 nucleotides: TGTGCCAGCAGGACCGGGACAGGTTCCTACGAGCAGTACTTC. This codes for CASRTGTGSYEQYF.

The V gene is TRBV9, the J gene TRBJ2-3; D may be TRBD2 (7 bases). Germline CDR1 reads SGDLS; CDR2 reads YYNGEE. There are 19 residues in the CDR3. The V end lost 0 bases, the J end lost 0 bases, and 20 bases lay between the germline ends. The chain's CDR3 is CASSVDSGRGRGSTDTQYF. The CDR3 nucleotides are TGTGCCAGCAGCGTAGATTCAGGTCGGGGGAGGGGGAGCACAGATACGCAGTATTTT.

The rearrangement joins TRBV19 to TRBJ2-7; the match to TRBD1 covers 9 bases. The CDR3 has 16 amino acids. After removal of 4 bases from V and 1 base from J, the junction contained 8 bases not matched to a gene. Germline CDR1 and CDR2: LNHDA and SQIVND (reference sequence). CDR3 protein: CASSKGGTGSSYEQYF. CDR3 coding DNA: TGTGCCAGTAGTAAAGGAGGGACAGGGAGTTCCTACGAGCAGTACTTC.

In its sample, this clone was seen a few times. The CDR3 spells CASTATGNTEAFF. For the CDR3, the DNA is TGTGCCAGCACCGCGACAGGGAACACTGAAGCTTTCTTT. The genes are TRBV2 and TRBJ1-1, with D maybe TRBD1 (6 bases). CDR3 length equals 13 residues. Germline assignment: CDR1 SNHLY and CDR2 FYNNEI. V lost 7 bases and J 1 base, leaving 10 bases between the germline ends. The entire variable domain, with the rest obtained from reference TRBV2 and TRBJ1-1, is as follows: EPEVTQTPSHQVTQMGQEVILRCVPISNHLYFYWYRQILGQKVEFLVSFYNNEISEKSEIFDDQFSVERPDGSNFTLKIRSTKLEDSAMYFCASTATGNTEAFFGQGTRLTVV.

The chain recombines TRBV7-2 with TRBJ2-1; 8 nucleotides agree with TRBD2. The CDR3 covers 14 residues. The germline CDR1 and CDR2 sequences are SGHTA and FQGNSA. V trimming: 0 bases; J trimming: 6 bases; junction bases outside the gene matches: 1. CDR3 nucleotide sequence: TGTGCCAGCAGCTTAGCGCGGGAGGCCAATGAGCAGTTCTTC. Translated: CASSLAREANEQFF.

The rearrangement uses TRBV5-4 and TRBJ2-7, with D unclear. V lost 4 bases and J lost 1, with 18 bases in between. Germline CDR1 reads SGHNT; CDR2 reads YYREEE (reference sequence). This CDR3 region has 16 residues. As DNA, the CDR3 is TGTGCCAGCAGCCCAGAGTTGACAAGAATTTCCTACGAGCAGTACTTC. Protein product: CASSPELTRISYEQYF. Supplemented by reference TRBV5-4 and TRBJ2-7, the full variable domain reads ETGVTQSPTHLIKTRGQQVTLRCSSQSGHNTVSWYQQALGQGPQFIFQYYREEENGRGNFPPRFSGLQFPNYSSELNVNALELDDSALYLCASSPELTRISYEQYFGPGTRLTVT.

On this clone itself: The identical CDR3 is also encoded by other nucleotide sequences in the sample. The chain uses TRBV24-1 and TRBJ2-7; D gene ambiguous. CDR1 is KGHDR and CDR2 is SFDVKD in the germline V gene. The V end was cut by 3 bases, the J end by 2 bases, with 7 bases between. There are 13 residues in the CDR3. CDR3 nucleotides: TGTGCCACCAGTGATCCCCTTACCTACGAGCAGTACTTC. Residues: CATSDPLTYEQYF.

The chain employs TRBV6-5 and TRBJ1-3, with 8 nucleotides matching TRBD1. The CDR3 has 14 amino acids. V gave up 9 bases and J gave up 4 bases; unmatched junction bases: 8. Germline CDR1 is MNHEY and CDR2 is SVGAGI. In DNA, the CDR3 is TGTGCCAGTTGCGCCAGGGGGCTCGGAAACACCATATATTTT. Protein product: CASCARGLGNTIYF.